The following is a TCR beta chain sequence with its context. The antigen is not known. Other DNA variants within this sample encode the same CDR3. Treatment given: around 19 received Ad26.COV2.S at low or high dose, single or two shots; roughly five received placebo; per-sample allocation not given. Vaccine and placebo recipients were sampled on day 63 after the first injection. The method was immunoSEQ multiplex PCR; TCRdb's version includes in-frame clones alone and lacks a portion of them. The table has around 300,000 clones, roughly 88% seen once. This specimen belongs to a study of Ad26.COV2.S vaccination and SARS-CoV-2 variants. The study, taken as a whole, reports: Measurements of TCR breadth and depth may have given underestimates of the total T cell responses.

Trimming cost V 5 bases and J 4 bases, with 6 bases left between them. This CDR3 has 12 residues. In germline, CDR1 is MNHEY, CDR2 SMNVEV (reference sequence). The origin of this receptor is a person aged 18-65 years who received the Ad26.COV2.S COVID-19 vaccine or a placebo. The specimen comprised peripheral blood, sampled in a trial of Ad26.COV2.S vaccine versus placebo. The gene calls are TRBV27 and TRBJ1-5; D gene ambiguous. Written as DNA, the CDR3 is TGTGCCAGCAGTCTACCAAATCAGCCCCAGCATTTT. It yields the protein CASSLPNQPQHF.